What follows are 14 T cell receptor delta chains derived from one specimen sequenced in a study of gamma-delta T cells after stem cell transplantation. TCRdb fed the RT-PCR reads into CATT to redo clone calling. The sample carries approximately 1,300 delta-chain clones, 5.5% to 6% recorded once. Sequencing was carried out using gamma-delta T cells. The origin of the receptors is a human donor. It is not recorded whose cells these are; they may come from a transplant donor.

This clone was seen only a few times. The TCRdb protein comes from a much larger clone and disagrees with this DNA's translation at residue 18, likely due to a read error; the protein given here is derived from the DNA. The rearrangement joins TRDV2 to TRDJ3; D perhaps matches TRDD3 (5 bases). Germline V gives CDR1 GEAIGNYY, CDR2 EKD. There are 20 residues in the CDR3. This CDR3 is CACDTVKGGVSSWDTRQVFF. The CDR3 coding sequence is TGTGCCTGTGACACGGTCAAGGGGGGTGTAAGCTCCTGGGACACCCGACAGGTGTTTTTC.

This clone rates as medium-sized. A far larger clone is just one base off, so this is likely a read error. The same CDR3 is also encoded by other DNA sequences in this sample. The genes are TRDV2 and TRDJ1; TRDD3 agrees at 11 bases. Germline loops: CDR1 GEAIGNYY, CDR2 EKD. V was pared by 4 bases and J by 4 bases, with 13 bases of the junction left unmatched. The CDR3 contains 17 residues. CDR3 nucleotide sequence: TGTGCCTGTGATGGCCTCGGTGGGGGATACGCAAACGATAAACTCATCTTT. It specifies CACDGLGGGYANDKLIF.

Comment on this clone: This DNA translates differently at residue 11 from the TCRdb protein, which is that of a much larger clone; a read error is likely, and the protein shown is the DNA's own translation. The rearrangement links TRDV2 to TRDJ1; a weak D match, TRDD3 (5 bases). Per germline, CDR1 GEAIGNYY and CDR2 EKD. The CDR3 contains 20 residues. Between the trimmed V and J ends, which lost 0 bases and 0 bases, there was a span of 25 bases. The DNA for the CDR3 is TGTGCCTGTGACACCGTTTCTCGAGGTGGGGCTCCCTCCTACACCGATAAACTCATCTTT. It codes for CACDTVSRGGAPSYTDKLIF.

This clone was seen more than once but under ten times. It is likely a read error: a sequence one base away is far more abundant. This specimen includes other DNA sequences encoding the same CDR3. V usage is TRDV2 and J usage is TRDJ1; D is unresolved. Germline V gene sequence: CDR1 GEAIGNYY, CDR2 EKD. This CDR3 region has 17 residues. V was cut by 0 bases and J by 0 bases, with 16 bases left in between. The DNA for the CDR3 is TGTGCCTGTGACACCATAGAAGGTGGGACGCACACCGATAAACTCATCTTT. Amino acids: CACDTIEGGTHTDKLIF.

This clone was observed a handful of times. For this DNA, TCRdb reports the protein of a much larger clone, which diverges at residue 9, most likely from a read error; the protein presented here is translated directly from the DNA. The rearrangement links TRDV2 to TRDJ1, with 12 nucleotides matching TRDD3. With 0 bases clipped from V and 4 bases from J, the junction kept 17 bases outside the gene matches. The CDR3 loop spans 20 amino acids. Germline V lookup: CDR1 GEAIGNYY, CDR2 EKD. CDR3 sequence: CACDTVPHAGGYGGLDKLIF. The DNA of the CDR3 is TGTGCCTGTGACACCGTACCTCATGCTGGGGGATACGGTGGGCTCGATAAACTCATCTTT.

In the case of this clone: With a much larger clone just one base away, this may be a read error. The chain uses TRDV2 and TRDJ1, with 9 bases fitting TRDD3. Per the germline V gene, CDR1 is GEAIGNYY and CDR2 is EKD. This CDR3 comprises 25 residues. V dropped 1 base and J dropped 4; count of bases not matched to a gene: 36. CDR3 loop: CACDTILGTGGPLGDPLRYSDKLIF. The DNA for the CDR3 is TGTGCCTGTGACACGATTCTAGGTACTGGGGGACCCCTCGGAGACCCACTCCGATACAGCGATAAACTCATCTTT.

This sequence joins TRDV2 and TRDJ1; 8 bases align to TRDD3. Germline CDR1 reads GEAIGNYY; CDR2 reads EKD. The CDR3 sequence is 17 residues long. The trim removed 3 bases at V and 0 bases at J, leaving 11 bases unmatched. The CDR3 DNA reads TGTGCCTGTGACCTTACTGGGGGGCCCTCCTACACCGATAAACTCATCTTT. Its translation: CACDLTGGPSYTDKLIF.

This clone was seen a handful of times. The TCRdb protein comes from a much larger clone and disagrees with this DNA's translation at residue 2, likely due to a read error; the protein given here is derived from the DNA. V gene TRDV2 combines with J gene TRDJ1; 11 bases fit TRDD3. The germline CDR1 and CDR2 sequences are GEAIGNYY and EKD. The CDR3 consists of 17 residues. The CDR3 DNA is TGTTCCTGTGAGGGCCTCGGTGGGGGATACGCAAACGATAAACTCATCTTT. Its protein is CSCEGLGGGYANDKLIF.

A remark on this clone: A read error may explain this, as a much larger clone is one base away. Other DNA sequences in this sample translate to the same CDR3. The chain links TRDV1 to TRDJ1; TRDD3 might be the D (5 bases). The germline V gene has CDR1 TSWWSYY and CDR2 QGS. The CDR3 consists of 17 residues. The CDR3 protein is CALGEAHIRGDTDKLIF. Here the CDR3 DNA reads TGTGCTCTTGGGGAAGCTCATATCAGAGGGGACACCGATAAGCTCATCTTT.

Relative to its sample, this clone is large (0.1 to 1%). Additional DNA sequences in this sample encode the identical CDR3. The chain couples TRDV2 to TRDJ1; the match to TRDD3 covers 10 bases. CDR3 length: 15 amino acids. V lost 3 bases, J lost 3 bases, and 6 bases stayed unmatched. Looked up from germline, CDR1 is GEAIGNYY and CDR2 is EKD. Written as DNA, the CDR3 is TGTGCCTGTGACGTACTGGGGGATCGGGCCGATAAACTCATCTTT. Translating gives CACDVLGDRADKLIF.

This clone is classed as hyperexpanded. This sample also contains other DNA sequences that code for the same CDR3. The chain uses TRDV2 and TRDJ1; D remains ambiguous. Germline V gene lookup returns CDR1 GEAIGNYY and CDR2 EKD. V gave up 0 bases and J gave up 0 bases, with 16 bases separating them. The CDR3 has 17 amino acids. For the CDR3, the DNA is TGTGCCTGTGACACCATAGAAGGCGGGACGCACACCGATAAACTCATCTTT. Its translation: CACDTIEGGTHTDKLIF.

V gene TRDV2 combines with J gene TRDJ1; 10 nucleotides agree with TRDD3. V dropped 0 bases and J dropped 0; count of bases not matched to a gene: 21. Germline CDR1 is GEAIGNYY and CDR2 is EKD. The CDR3 is 22 amino acids. CDR3 DNA sequence: TGTGCCTGTGACACCCTACCTACGACTACGCGTACTGGGGGATTCTACACCGATAAACTCATCTTT. It is translated as CACDTLPTTTRTGGFYTDKLIF.

This clone was observed a few times. The chain is built from TRDV2 and TRDJ1, with 9 bases fitting TRDD3. Trimming at V came to 3 bases and at J to 8 bases, leaving 30 bases not matched to a gene. This CDR3 spans 21 amino acids. Germline V gene lookup returns CDR1 GEAIGNYY and CDR2 EKD. CDR3 bases: TGTGCCTGTGACTTTTTAGCTTCCTCCGTACTGGGGGACTCCCTCGCAGTAAAACTCATCTTT. Residues: CACDFLASSVLGDSLAVKLIF.

Relative to its sample, this clone is medium-sized. The rearrangement uses TRDV2 and TRDJ1; 9 nucleotides align to TRDD3. V lost 4 bases and J lost 5; bases outside the gene matches: 7. The CDR3 totals 14 residues. The V gene's germline CDR1 is GEAIGNYY and CDR2 EKD. The CDR3, as DNA: TGTGCCTGTGAAGCCCTGGGGGATTCTGATAAACTCATCTTT. The encoded protein is CACEALGDSDKLIF.